A single sample gave rise to the 21 T cell receptor beta chains below, sequenced in a study of identical twins. MiXCR, applied by TCRdb to the 5' RACE reads, yields one record per CDR3 protein. Of around 500,000 distinct CDR3 sequences listed, 12% to 15% are singletons. A further study also used this sample, focusing on yellow fever vaccine responses in identical twins.

Material: CD4+ T cells sorted from blood. These TCRs come from a woman aged 18-30 years in good health.

This clonotype showed up many times. The CDR3 is CASTTDRPPGELFF. CDR3 sequence (DNA): TGTGCCAGCACCACTGACAGGCCCCCCGGGGAGCTGTTTTTT. The chain joins TRBV2 to TRBJ2-2, with TRBD1 as a possible D gene (6 bases). Germline CDR1 is SNHLY and CDR2 is FYNNEI. This CDR3 comprises 14 residues. The V end lost 7 bases, the J end lost 6 bases, and 15 bases lay between the germline ends.

The gene calls are TRBV7-6 and TRBJ2-1; TRBD2 agrees at 12 bases. CDR1 and CDR2 from the germline V gene are SGHVS and FNYEAQ. This CDR3 is 19 amino acids long. V lost 2 bases to trimming and J lost 6 bases; unmatched junction nucleotides: 14. The CDR3 loop reads CASSLNTARLAGAGNEQFF. In DNA form, the CDR3 reads TGTGCCAGCAGCTTAAACACCGCCCGACTAGCGGGAGCGGGCAATGAGCAGTTCTTC.

This clonotype was picked up a small number of times. The chain uses TRBV7-6 and TRBJ2-3; 9 nucleotides match TRBD2. The germline gives CDR1 SGHVS, CDR2 FNYEAQ. Trimming at V came to 4 bases and at J to 5 bases, leaving 13 bases not matched to a gene. The CDR3 has 17 residues. CDR3 protein: CASSSNPAGGPRDTQYF. CDR3 DNA sequence: TGTGCCAGCAGCTCGAACCCAGCGGGAGGACCCCGAGATACGCAGTATTTT.

This chain links TRBV7-2 with TRBJ2-3; 9 positions agree with TRBD2. The V gene's germline CDR1 is SGHTA and CDR2 FQGNSA. The CDR3 covers 16 residues. With 5 bases clipped from V and 4 bases from J, the junction kept 10 bases outside the gene matches. The CDR3 nucleotides are TGTGCCAGCAGCCAAGAGAGCGGGGGGATCGCAGATACGCAGTATTTT. Translation: CASSQESGGIADTQYF.

This chain uses TRBV11-2 with TRBJ2-7; the D gene is possibly TRBD1 (6 bases). CDR3 length equals 15 residues. Germline assignment: CDR1 SGHAT and CDR2 FQNNGV. V was trimmed by 0 bases and J by 2 bases, leaving 11 bases between them. The CDR3 protein is CASSLDRAGAYEQYF. Here the CDR3 DNA reads TGTGCCAGCAGCTTAGATCGGGCAGGGGCCTACGAGCAGTACTTC.

This clonotype was observed a few times. The gene calls are TRBV7-6 and TRBJ1-5, with D unresolved. Deletions cut 2 bases from V and 4 bases from J, with 6 bases between. This CDR3 region has 13 residues. The germline V gene has CDR1 SGHVS and CDR2 FNYEAQ. The CDR3 loop is CASSLSRNQPQHF. The CDR3 DNA reads as TGTGCCAGCAGCTTAAGTAGAAATCAGCCCCAGCATTTT. The full variable domain, in which reference TRBV7-6 and TRBJ1-5 provide the parts outside the CDR3, is GAGVSQSPRYKVTKRGQDVALRCDPISGHVSLYWYRQALGQGPEFLTYFNYEAQQDKSGLPNDRFSAERPEGSISTLTIQRTEQRDSAMYRCASSLSRNQPQHFGDGTRLSIL.

This chain links TRBV20-1 with TRBJ2-7; 9 bases agree with TRBD1. CDR3 length: 13 amino acids. Looked up from germline, CDR1 is DFQATT and CDR2 is SNEGSKA (reference sequence). The DNA of the CDR3 is TGCAGCCCTCGCGGGACAGGGTACTACGAGCAGTACTTC. Amino acid sequence: CSPRGTGYYEQYF.

V is TRBV4-3 and J is TRBJ2-7; D gene ambiguous. V lost 0 bases to trimming and J lost 2 bases, with 14 bases between them. Germline loops: CDR1 LGHNA, CDR2 YSLEER. CDR3 length: 16 residues. CDR3 coding DNA: TGCGCCAGCAGCCAAGAGGCCGGGTCTGGAGCCTACGAGCAGTACTTC. The encoded protein is CASSQEAGSGAYEQYF.

A few counts support this clonotype. This chain joins TRBV28 and TRBJ1-1; TRBD1 agrees at 8 bases. From germline, CDR1 is MDHEN and CDR2 SYDVKM. CDR3 length: 15 residues. V shed 5 bases and J 3 bases; nucleotides not matched to a gene: 8. The CDR3 reads CASSPRTGRHTEAFF. Written as DNA, the CDR3 is TGTGCCAGCAGTCCACGGACAGGGCGGCACACTGAAGCTTTCTTT.

The J gene is TRBJ2-1, the V gene TRBV30; D is perhaps TRBD2 (5 bases). Germline CDR1 and CDR2: GTSNPN and SVGIG (reference sequence). The CDR3 sequence is 13 residues long. V lost 1 base, J lost 2 bases, and 6 bases lay in between. DNA of the CDR3: TGTGCCTGGAGTGCGGGAACCTACAATGAGCAGTTCTTC. Its protein product is CAWSAGTYNEQFF.

This sequence joins TRBV5-1 and TRBJ2-3; 9 bases map to TRBD2. Germline trimming cut 0 bases from V and 4 bases from J; bases unmatched to any gene: 3. The CDR3 totals 15 residues. From germline, CDR1 is SGHRS and CDR2 YFSETQ. The CDR3 region is CASSLASGKADTQYF. CDR3 nucleotides: TGCGCCAGCAGCTTGGCTAGCGGGAAGGCAGATACGCAGTATTTT.

The rearrangement uses TRBV6-2 or TRBV6-3 and TRBJ2-2; weak D call: TRBD2 (5 bases). Germline V gives CDR1 MNHEY, CDR2 SVGEGT. V was shortened by 5 bases and J by 5 bases, with 12 bases between the two germline ends. The CDR3 extends over 14 amino acids. CDR3 protein: CASSTRTVTGELFF. In DNA form, the CDR3 reads TGTGCCAGCAGTACAAGGACTGTGACCGGGGAGCTGTTTTTT.

The chain joins TRBV20-1 to TRBJ2-3; D assignment may be TRBD1 or TRBD2 (5 bases each). The V end was cut by 6 bases, the J end by 6 bases, with 16 bases between. Germline V gives CDR1 DFQATT, CDR2 SNEGSKA (reference sequence). The CDR3 length is 13 residues. This CDR3 reads CSARGYAQDTQYF. The CDR3 nucleotides read TGCAGTGCCCGGGGCTACGCACAGGATACGCAGTATTTT.

V and J are TRBV6-2 or TRBV6-3 and TRBJ1-5; D is unclear. The CDR3 contains 17 residues. Germline V gene data show CDR1 as MNHEY and CDR2 as SVGEGT. The V gene lost 0 bases and the J gene lost 0 bases, with 12 bases spanning the gap. The CDR3, as DNA: TGTGCCAGCAGTTACTCAGACCGGCAGCATAGCAATCAGCCCCAGCATTTT. This codes for CASSYSDRQHSNQPQHF.

In this sample, this clonotype turned up a few times. V gene TRBV14 combines with J gene TRBJ2-2; no firm D call. Germline assignment: CDR1 SGHDN and CDR2 FVKESK. V lost 1 base to trimming and J lost 3 bases, with 6 bases between them. This CDR3 comprises 14 residues. The CDR3 here is CASSQGTYTGELFF. Written as DNA, the CDR3 is TGTGCCAGCAGCCAAGGGACGTACACCGGGGAGCTGTTTTTT.

The chain carries TRBV6-5 and TRBJ2-5; D ambiguous. With 2 bases removed from V and 5 bases from J, the gap between germline ends came to 9 bases. The CDR3 is 13 amino acids. The germline CDR1 and CDR2 sequences are MNHEY and SVGAGI. CDR3 sequence (DNA): TGTGCCAGCAGTTACGTGGGTCGCGAGACCCAGTACTTC. Protein sequence: CASSYVGRETQYF.

This clonotype was detected only a few times. The chain is built from TRBV28 and TRBJ1-5; no firm D call. The CDR3 totals 15 residues. Germline lookup yields CDR1 MDHEN and CDR2 SYDVKM. With 6 bases removed from V and 1 base from J, the gap between germline ends came to 13 bases. The CDR3 protein is CASRPHGVSNQPQHF. In DNA, the CDR3 is TGTGCCAGCAGACCGCACGGGGTAAGCAATCAGCCCCAGCATTTT.

This clonotype was found a few times. The chain joins TRBV12-3 or TRBV12-4 to TRBJ2-2; maybe TRBD1 (5 bases). Trimming took 1 base from V and 7 from J, leaving 10 bases between them. This CDR3 region has 14 residues. This CDR3 is CASSLDRYSGELFF. The DNA of the CDR3 is TGTGCCAGCAGTTTAGACAGGTATAGCGGGGAGCTGTTTTTT.

This sequence joins TRBV15 and TRBJ2-7; TRBD1 aligns across 7 bases. This CDR3 region has 13 residues. Germline CDR1 LNHNV, CDR2 YYDKDF (reference sequence). V shed 3 bases, J shed 9 bases, and the junction held 8 bases outside the gene matches. CDR3 in DNA: TGTGCCACCAGCAGCCCAACAGGGGTCTCGCAGTACTTC. This gives the protein CATSSPTGVSQYF.

The chain carries TRBV10-3 and TRBJ2-1; perhaps D is TRBD1 or TRBD2 (6 bases each). CDR1 and CDR2 (germline): ENHRY, SYGVKD. V lost 8 bases and J 7 bases, leaving 9 bases between the germline ends. The CDR3 has 11 residues. DNA for the CDR3: TGTGCCATCGTAGGGGGGAATGAGCAGTTCTTC. Its protein is CAIVGGNEQFF.

This clonotype was picked up a small number of times. The chain carries TRBV6-1 and TRBJ1-4; TRBD1 matches 8 bases. V was clipped by 6 bases and J by 7 bases; unmatched bases: 7. The germline V gene encodes CDR1 MNHNS and CDR2 SASEGT. The length of the CDR3 is 14 residues. CDR3 in DNA: TGTGCCAGCAGCCCGACAGGGGTTAGTGAAAAACTGTTTTTT. As protein: CASSPTGVSEKLFF.